Listed below are T cell receptor beta chains from one sample, sequenced in a study of spatial heterogeneity in lung cancer. In TCRdb, the 5' RACE reads were re-called with MiXCR into one record per CDR3 protein. This sample has 3,000 to 3,500 distinct CDR3 sequences, with 8.5% to 10% found just once. The sequencing used lung tumor tissue, collected at surgery. The origin of the receptors is a male donor with early-stage non-small cell lung cancer. CDR3s include the opening cysteine and the closing phenylalanine or tryptophan. A D gene is named only where the DNA matches it firmly. Rows give clone size only sometimes, using once, few, many, or a class for an expanded clone.

TRBV27	many	TRBD2	TRBJ2-5	CASSAYLGGQETQYF	TGTGCCAGCAGTGCTTACTTGGGGGGGCAAGAGACCCAGTACTTC
TRBV20-1	few	TRBD2	TRBJ2-1	CSADPRGGIPGQFF	TGCAGTGCGGATCCCCGGGGGGGCATTCCCGGGCAGTTCTTC
TRBV27	hyperexpanded	.	TRBJ2-1	CASSYRLGTYNEQFF	TGTGCCAGCAGTTACCGGTTGGGGACCTACAATGAGCAGTTCTTC
TRBV20-1	.	.	TRBJ2-1	CSARGVYFSYNEQFF	TGCAGTGCTAGGGGGGTATACTTCTCCTACAATGAGCAGTTCTTC
TRBV12-3/TRBV12-4	.	.	TRBJ1-4	CASSLGNTNEKLFF	TGTGCCAGCAGCCTGGGAAACACTAATGAAAAACTGTTTTTT
TRBV20-1	medium-sized	TRBD2	TRBJ2-5	CSARRGGLETQYF	TGCAGTGCTAGGCGGGGGGGCTTAGAGACCCAGTACTTC
TRBV7-2	medium-sized	TRBD2	TRBJ2-1	CASSLMASGSGEQFF	TGTGCCAGCAGCTTAATGGCTAGCGGGAGTGGTGAGCAGTTCTTC
TRBV29-1	many	TRBD1	TRBJ1-1	CSGLKGQGWMNTEAFF	TGCAGCGGGCTAAAAGGACAGGGTTGGATGAACACTGAAGCTTTCTTT
TRBV7-8	medium-sized	TRBD2	TRBJ2-1	CASSLGGTSGYYNEQFF	TGTGCCAGCAGCTTAGGAGGGACTAGCGGGTACTACAATGAGCAGTTCTTC
TRBV7-2	medium-sized	.	TRBJ2-5	CASSSPGWQETQYF	TGTGCCAGCAGCTCTCCGGGGTGGCAAGAGACCCAGTACTTC
TRBV7-2	medium-sized	TRBD1	TRBJ1-5	CASSLQLQGQLNQPQHF	TGTGCCAGCAGCTTGCAGCTACAGGGACAGCTTAATCAGCCCCAGCATTTT
TRBV3-1	.	.	TRBJ2-3	CASSPADFPSTDTQYF	TGTGCCAGCAGCCCCGCGGACTTTCCTAGCACAGATACGCAGTATTTT
TRBV5-6	many	.	TRBJ2-1	CASSLVGSEYNEQFF	TGTGCCAGCAGCTTGGTCGGATCAGAGTACAATGAGCAGTTCTTC
TRBV18	medium-sized	TRBD2	TRBJ2-3	CASSASGSPTGTDTQYF	TGTGCCAGCTCAGCTAGCGGGAGCCCCACCGGCACAGATACGCAGTATTTT
TRBV6-6	few	TRBD1	TRBJ1-1	CASSRQGMNTEAFF	TGTGCCAGCAGCAGACAGGGAATGAACACTGAAGCTTTCTTT
TRBV6-2/TRBV6-3	many	TRBD1	TRBJ2-2	CASRFTGDTGELFF	TGTGCCAGCAGATTCACAGGGGACACCGGGGAGCTGTTTTTT
TRBV4-1	medium-sized	.	TRBJ2-7	CASSQADGGHYEQYF	TGCGCCAGCAGCCAAGCCGACGGGGGCCACTACGAGCAGTACTTC
TRBV7-8	medium-sized	.	TRBJ1-2	CASSLWVGSRPHGYTF	TGTGCCAGCAGCTTATGGGTCGGCAGCCGGCCCCATGGCTACACCTTC
TRBV9	medium-sized	TRBD1	TRBJ2-2	CASSATGDRTGELFF	TGTGCCAGCAGCGCGACAGGGGATAGGACCGGGGAGCTGTTTTTT
TRBV12-3/TRBV12-4	.	.	TRBJ1-6	CASSLGRASKEPLHF	TGTGCCAGCAGTTTGGGGCGAGCCTCGAAGGAACCCCTCCACTTT
TRBV4-3	many	TRBD2	TRBJ2-1	CASSQRTSERYNEQFF	TGCGCCAGCAGCCAAAGGACTAGCGAACGCTACAATGAGCAGTTCTTC
TRBV27	medium-sized	.	TRBJ1-1	CASSPSAMNTEAFF	TGTGCCAGCAGTCCCTCCGCAATGAACACTGAAGCTTTCTTT
TRBV5-4	large	.	TRBJ1-6	CASSLVNSPLHF	TGTGCCAGCAGCTTGGTGAATTCACCCCTCCACTTT
TRBV6-5	medium-sized	TRBD2	TRBJ2-1	CASSPTSGGGYNEQFF	TGTGCCAGCAGCCCTACTAGCGGGGGGGGTTACAATGAGCAGTTCTTC
TRBV4-1	medium-sized	TRBD2	TRBJ2-7	CASSQDDGRAIYEQYF	TGCGCCAGCAGCCAAGATGACGGGAGGGCAATCTACGAGCAGTACTTC
TRBV18	few	.	TRBJ2-6	CASSPIKSGANVLTF	TGTGCCAGCTCACCTATCAAATCCGGGGCCAACGTCCTGACTTTC
TRBV5-1	medium-sized	.	TRBJ1-1	CASSLDLKTEAFF	TGCGCCAGCAGCTTAGATCTAAAGACTGAAGCTTTCTTT
TRBV7-9	many	.	TRBJ2-3	CASSLGDIGTDTQYF	TGTGCCAGCAGCTTAGGGGACATAGGCACAGATACGCAGTATTTT
TRBV2	many	TRBD2	TRBJ2-1	CAILGLAGVEQFF	TGTGCCATCCTCGGACTAGCGGGGGTTGAGCAGTTCTTC
TRBV27	.	.	TRBJ2-2	CASSFGLQGVGGELFF	TGTGCCAGCAGTTTTGGGTTGCAGGGCGTGGGCGGGGAGCTGTTTTTT
TRBV2	many	.	TRBJ1-1	CASSEQGRETEAFF	TGTGCCAGCAGTGAACAGGGGCGGGAGACTGAAGCTTTCTTT
TRBV11-2	.	.	TRBJ1-1	CASSLQGAGGAFF	TGTGCCAGCAGCTTACAAGGGGCGGGTGGAGCTTTCTTT
TRBV28	hyperexpanded	.	TRBJ1-1	CASSNLQGFNTEAFF	TGTGCCAGCAGCAACCTCCAGGGTTTCAACACTGAAGCTTTCTTT
TRBV7-8	large	TRBD1	TRBJ2-7	CASSLSRTGMGYEQYF	TGTGCCAGCAGCCTTTCCCGGACAGGAATGGGCTACGAGCAGTACTTC
TRBV20-1	medium-sized	.	TRBJ2-3	CSARVGGADTQYF	TGCAGTGCTAGAGTGGGGGGTGCAGATACGCAGTATTTT
TRBV5-8	medium-sized	.	TRBJ1-5	CASSLDMTVAQPQHF	TGTGCCAGCAGCTTGGATATGACAGTTGCCCAGCCCCAGCATTTT
TRBV7-9	medium-sized	.	TRBJ1-1	CASSLEQTTEAFF	TGTGCCAGCAGCTTAGAACAGACCACTGAAGCTTTCTTT
TRBV28	.	TRBD2	TRBJ2-1	CASSLRSGGYNEQFF	TGTGCCAGCAGTTTAAGGTCGGGGGGTTACAATGAGCAGTTCTTC
TRBV10-1	many	TRBD2	TRBJ2-7	CASSGTSGKDEQYF	TGCGCCAGCAGTGGGACTAGCGGGAAGGACGAGCAGTACTTC
TRBV14	many	TRBD1	TRBJ2-2	CASTDRANTGELFF	TGTGCCAGCACGGACAGGGCGAACACCGGGGAGCTGTTTTTT
TRBV7-8	medium-sized	.	TRBJ1-1	CASSPQQGLMNTEAFF	TGTGCCAGCAGCCCTCAACAGGGCTTAATGAACACTGAAGCTTTCTTT
TRBV20-1	many	TRBD1	TRBJ2-3	CSARARGQSVSDTQYF	TGCAGTGCTAGAGCCAGGGGGCAGTCTGTTTCAGATACGCAGTATTTT
TRBV10-2	medium-sized	TRBD2	TRBJ2-2	CASRPTGLAGPNTGELFF	TGCGCCAGCAGACCGACAGGGCTAGCGGGGCCAAACACCGGGGAGCTGTTTTTT
TRBV2	.	.	TRBJ2-3	CASSGTYADTQYF	TGTGCCAGCAGCGGAACTTATGCAGATACGCAGTATTTT
TRBV5-4	medium-sized	.	TRBJ1-1	CASSLGANTEAFF	TGTGCCAGCAGCTTGGGGGCGAACACTGAAGCTTTCTTT
TRBV6-1	medium-sized	.	TRBJ2-2	CASSENTGELFF	TGTGCCAGCAGTGAGAACACCGGGGAGCTGTTTTTT
TRBV24-1	medium-sized	TRBD1	TRBJ2-3	CATSAGTGPTDTQYF	TGTGCCACCAGTGCCGGGACAGGGCCCACAGATACGCAGTATTTT
TRBV30	few	TRBD1	TRBJ2-1	CAWKAPGQIINEQFF	TGTGCCTGGAAGGCCCCGGGACAGATTATCAATGAGCAGTTCTTC
TRBV28	many	.	TRBJ2-1	CASSESGKPYNEQFF	TGTGCCAGCAGTGAATCAGGGAAGCCCTACAATGAGCAGTTCTTC